Listed here are 5 T cell receptor beta chains from one sample, sequenced in a study of identical twins. MiXCR, applied by TCRdb to the 5' RACE reads, yields one record per CDR3 protein. The profile shows about 250,000 distinct CDR3 sequences, 6% to 8.5% of them singletons. The same sample was also studied in work on yellow fever vaccine responses in identical twins.

The specimen sequenced was CD8+ T cells sorted from blood. These receptor sequences come from a young woman in good health.

This clonotype came up many times. The rearrangement links TRBV12-3 or TRBV12-4 to TRBJ2-4; possible D gene TRBD1, 6 bases. V shed 11 bases and J shed 7 bases, with 15 bases lying between them. The CDR3 has 12 residues. CDR3 bases: TGTGCCGTACAGGGTACGAACAACATTCAGTACTTC. This gives the protein CAVQGTNNIQYF.

The CDR3 reads CASSLSTPHDNTF. CDR3 DNA sequence: TGTGCCAGCAGTTTATCGACTCCCCACGATAACACCTTC. This rearrangement joins TRBV12-3 or TRBV12-4 to TRBJ1-2; D is uncertain. This CDR3 is 13 amino acids long. Trimming pared 2 bases from V and 12 bases from J, leaving 16 bases between.

This clonotype was found many times. J is TRBJ2-3 and V is TRBV7-9; the match to TRBD2 covers 10 bases. Trimming took 6 bases from V and 0 from J; bases not matched to a gene: 6. The CDR3 is made up of 16 amino acids. In germline, CDR1 is SEHNR, CDR2 FQNEAQ (reference sequence). CDR3 nucleotides: TGTGCCAGCAGTCAGTCACTAGCGGGAAGCACAGATACGCAGTATTTT. Translation gives CASSQSLAGSTDTQYF.

This clonotype was detected a few times. The V and J genes are TRBV2 and TRBJ2-1; 13 bases map to TRBD2. J gave up 6 bases and V 8 bases, and 7 bases lay outside the gene matches. CDR3 size: 15 residues. The germline gives CDR1 SNHLY, CDR2 FYNNEI. The CDR3 DNA sequence: TGTGCCAGCGGAAGAAGGACTAGCGGGAGCAATGAGCAGTTCTTC. Protein: CASGRRTSGSNEQFF. Variable domain in full (rest from reference TRBV2 and TRBJ2-1): EPEVTQTPSHQVTQMGQEVILRCVPISNHLYFYWYRQILGQKVEFLVSFYNNEISEKSEIFDDQFSVERPDGSNFTLKIRSTKLEDSAMYFCASGRRTSGSNEQFFGPGTRLTVL.

This clonotype was seen at least ten times. The rearrangement uses TRBV5-6 and TRBJ2-1; 11 bases align to TRBD2. Germline V gene lookup returns CDR1 SGHDT and CDR2 YYEEEE. The CDR3 is 17 amino acids. After removal of 2 bases from V and 0 bases from J, the junction contained 4 bases not matched to a gene. The CDR3 region is CASSFVAGGPSYNEQFF. The CDR3 region has the DNA TGTGCCAGCAGCTTTGTAGCGGGAGGGCCCTCCTACAATGAGCAGTTCTTC. Using reference TRBV5-6 and TRBJ2-1 for the parts outside the CDR3, the full variable domain is DAGVTQSPTHLIKTRGQQVTLRCSPKSGHDTVSWYQQALGQGPQFIFQYYEEEERQRGNFPDRFSGHQFPNYSSELNVNALLLGDSALYLCASSFVAGGPSYNEQFFGPGTRLTVL.